This T cell receptor (beta chain) is drawn from a study of vaccination effects on CD4 cells after COVID-19. This clone was observed a single time. The antigen remains undetermined. CD4+ T cells specific for antigen were expanded with viral peptide pools by the ViraFEST assay before sequencing. Researchers isolated CD4+ T cells once roughly nine days of culture had elapsed. Vaccine recipients, nucleocapsid antibody negative, had no prior SARS-CoV-2 infection. Germline CDR1 and CDR2: SQVTM and ANQGSEA. V was cut by 2 bases and J by 7 bases, with 6 bases left in between. The CDR3 has 11 residues. Measured with immunoSEQ multiplex PCR; TCRdb has only the in-frame clones, and not every one. The sample holds under 30,000 clones, 76% seen once.

Sequenced here: CD4+ T cells from PBMCs cultured with HCoV-NL63 spike peptides, sampled before COVID-19 vaccination. The clonotype comes from a human donor who received a COVID-19 vaccine. The chain recombines TRBV29-1 with TRBJ2-1; D unresolved. CDR3 loop: CSVEFTNEQFF. The DNA for the CDR3 is TGCAGCGTTGAATTCACGAATGAGCAGTTCTTC.